Shown below are 23 T cell receptor beta chains from a single sample sequenced in a study of Graves' ophthalmopathy and Graves' hyperthyroidism. Researchers took RNA transcripts and amplified TCR beta CDR3 regions from them. First-round RT-PCR used HTBI primers; second-round multiplex PCR followed. MiXCR, run by TCRdb on the multiplex PCR reads, gives a single entry per CDR3 protein. The sample holds over a million distinct CDR3 sequences; around a third are singletons and the top ten take around 10%. Sequencing was done on a sample of peripheral blood or thyroid tissue (not recorded which). These receptors were obtained from an adult man with Graves' hyperthyroidism.

In this sample, this clonotype turned up a few times. The chain is built from TRBV20-1 and TRBJ2-7, with D possibly called TRBD1 or TRBD2 (5 bases each). The ends were cut back, 7 bases at V and 2 bases at J, with 15 bases in the middle. The CDR3 runs 13 residues. Per the germline V gene, CDR1 is DFQATT and CDR2 is SNEGSKA (reference sequence). The CDR3 reads CSVRGGRTYEQYF. CDR3 coding DNA: TGCAGTGTCCGGGGCGGCCGAACCTACGAGCAGTACTTC.

This clonotype came up many times. The V call is TRBV7-2, the J call TRBJ2-2; a weak D match, TRBD2 (6 bases). V was cut by 10 bases and J by 6 bases, with 27 bases left in between. The CDR3 is 17 amino acids. CDR1 is SGHTA and CDR2 is FQGNSA in the germline V gene. In DNA, the CDR3 is TGTGCCACCCTAAGGAGGGGAGGTGGAAAAACGTCCGGGGAGCTGTTTTTT. Protein product: CATLRRGGGKTSGELFF.

V usage is TRBV24-1 and J usage is TRBJ2-3; D may be TRBD1 (6 bases). Germline assignment: CDR1 KGHDR and CDR2 SFDVKD. The CDR3 is 15 amino acids. The V end was cut by 4 bases, the J end by 2 bases, with 12 bases between. CDR3 residues: CATSDPRQATDTQYF. The CDR3 region has the DNA TGTGCCACCAGTGACCCCAGACAGGCCACAGATACGCAGTATTTT.

To note about this clonotype: This sequence may be a read error, since a much larger clone differs from it by one base. The V and J genes are TRBV25-1 and TRBJ1-2; no clear D. The CDR3 extends over 11 amino acids. Germline CDR1 MGHDK, CDR2 SYGVNS. The germline V and J ends were trimmed by 5 bases and 5 bases, with 6 bases remaining between them. In DNA form, the CDR3 reads TGTGCCAGCAGTAAGGGTTATGGCTACACCTTC. Encoded protein: CASSKGYGYTF.

This rearrangement joins TRBV7-9 to TRBJ1-6; the D is unclear. This CDR3 is built from 13 residues. The germline V and J ends were trimmed by 8 bases and 8 bases, with 13 bases remaining between them. Per the germline V gene, CDR1 is SEHNR and CDR2 is FQNEAQ (reference sequence). This CDR3 reads CASLALLDSPLHF. In DNA form, the CDR3 reads TGTGCCAGCCTAGCCTTGCTGGATTCACCCCTCCACTTT. Looking up the rest from reference TRBV7-9 and TRBJ1-6 gives the full variable domain: DTGVSQNPRHKITKRGQNVTFRCDPISEHNRLYWYRQTLGQGPEFLTYFQNEAQLEKSRLLSDRFSAERPKGSFSTLEIQRTEQGDSAMYLCASLALLDSPLHFGNGTRLTVT.

In this sample, this clonotype turned up once. V usage is TRBV12-3 or TRBV12-4 and J usage is TRBJ1-5, with D possibly matching TRBD1 (6 bases). The CDR3 runs 15 residues. V was shortened by 7 bases and J by 4 bases, with 17 bases between the two germline ends. CDR3 sequence (DNA): TGTGCCAGCACCAAGGCCGGGACAAGTAATCAGCCCCAGCATTTT. This sequence encodes CASTKAGTSNQPQHF.

This clonotype was counted only a few times. The chain links TRBV11-2 to TRBJ2-5; D is ambiguous. CDR1 SGHAT and CDR2 FQNNGV come from the germline V gene. The CDR3 has 14 residues. Trimming removed 2 bases at V and 2 bases at J, with 9 bases between. The CDR3: CASSLMDSQETQYF. DNA of the CDR3: TGTGCCAGCAGCTTAATGGATTCACAAGAGACCCAGTACTTC.

This clonotype was detected only once. This chain uses TRBV29-1 with TRBJ1-2; 7 positions match TRBD1. Germline V gives CDR1 SQVTM, CDR2 ANQGSEA. With 7 bases clipped from V and 1 base from J, the junction kept 6 bases outside the gene matches. The CDR3 length is 13 residues. CDR3 loop: CSETGSINYGYTF. In DNA form, the CDR3 reads TGCAGCGAGACAGGGAGCATTAACTATGGCTACACCTTC.

This clonotype occurred once. The chain combines TRBV9 with TRBJ1-6, with no clear D. Germline V CDR1 and CDR2: SGDLS, YYNGEE. V was pared by 5 bases and J by 11 bases, with 8 bases between. This CDR3 is 11 amino acids long. For the CDR3, the DNA is TGTGCCAGCAGTGTCGGTACACCCCTCCACTTT. The encoded protein is CASSVGTPLHF.

A few counts support this clonotype. This chain connects TRBV9 to TRBJ1-1; D ambiguous. The CDR3 loop spans 14 amino acids. The V gene's germline CDR1 is SGDLS and CDR2 YYNGEE. V shed 3 bases and J shed 3 bases, with 12 bases lying between them. In DNA, the CDR3 is TGTGCCAGCAGCGCAAGCGGTTGGGACACTGAAGCTTTCTTT. Its protein is CASSASGWDTEAFF.

This clonotype was recorded at least ten times. The gene calls are TRBV7-8 and TRBJ2-5; 9 positions agree with TRBD1. The V gene end was trimmed by 3 bases and the J gene end by 4 bases; junction bases not matched to a gene: 6. The germline V gene has CDR1 SGHVS and CDR2 FQNEAQ. The CDR3 is made up of 15 amino acids. CDR3 sequence: CASSFYRGRGETQYF. DNA of the CDR3: TGTGCCAGCAGCTTTTACAGGGGGCGCGGAGAGACCCAGTACTTC.

The chain has TRBV4-3 and TRBJ2-7; TRBD1 matches at 7 bases. This CDR3 has 15 residues. Germline lookup yields CDR1 LGHNA and CDR2 YSLEER. J gave up 3 bases and V 4 bases, and 9 bases lay outside the gene matches. This CDR3 is CASSLRTGRVYEQYF. The CDR3 nucleotides are TGCGCCAGCAGCCTTCGGACAGGAAGGGTCTACGAGCAGTACTTC.

The chain carries TRBV7-2 and TRBJ2-2, with 11 bases matching TRBD1. J gave up 7 bases and V 5 bases, and 6 bases lay outside the gene matches. This CDR3 has 15 residues. Looked up from germline, CDR1 is SGHTA and CDR2 is FQGNSA. CDR3 sequence: CASSQGTGGRGELFF. The CDR3 nucleotides are TGTGCCAGCAGCCAGGGGACAGGGGGGCGCGGGGAGCTGTTTTTT. Using reference TRBV7-2 and TRBJ2-2 for the parts outside the CDR3, the full variable domain is GAGVSQSPSNKVTEKGKDVELRCDPISGHTALYWYRQSLGQGLEFLIYFQGNSAPDKSGLPSDRFSAERTGGSVSTLTIQRTQQEDSAVYLCASSQGTGGRGELFFGEGSRLTVL.

With respect to this clonotype: With a much larger clone just one base away, this may be a read error. The chain joins TRBV6-6 to TRBJ1-4, with D hard to call. V was cut by 6 bases and J by 0 bases, with 8 bases left in between. Germline V gene lookup returns CDR1 MNHNY and CDR2 SVGAGI (reference sequence). The length of the CDR3 is 14 residues. DNA for the CDR3: TGTGCCAGCAGAGCGGTTGCAACTAATGAAAAACTGTTTTTT. Translation: CASRAVATNEKLFF.

This clonotype has a count of ten or more. CDR3 protein: CASSEASILGQPTETQYF. In nucleotides, the CDR3 is TGTGCCAGCAGTGAAGCTTCTATATTGGGACAGCCAACGGAGACCCAGTACTTC. J is TRBJ2-5 and V is TRBV2; 7 nucleotides agree with TRBD1. The germline CDR1 and CDR2 sequences are SNHLY and FYNNEI. J gave up 5 bases and V 0 bases, and 15 bases lay outside the gene matches. The CDR3 spans 18 residues.

This clonotype was detected ten times or more. The chain couples TRBV12-3 or TRBV12-4 to TRBJ1-2, with D unresolved. The CDR3 consists of 13 residues. V lost 1 base to trimming and J lost 4 bases, with 7 bases between them. CDR3 coding DNA: TGTGCCAGCAGTTTAGGTACACCCTATGGCTACACCTTC. Its protein is CASSLGTPYGYTF.

This clonotype has a count of ten or more. The genes are TRBV25-1 and TRBJ2-7; D not certain. CDR1 is MGHDK and CDR2 is SYGVNS in the germline V gene. Trimming took off 4 bases at V and 2 bases at J, with 9 bases between the two ends. The CDR3 runs 13 residues. In nucleotides, the CDR3 is TGTGCCAGCAGTGCCGTAGGAACCTACGAGCAGTACTTC. Translated: CASSAVGTYEQYF.

V and J are TRBV11-2 and TRBJ2-5; maybe TRBD2 (6 bases). Germline loops: CDR1 SGHAT, CDR2 FQNNGV. The V and J ends lost 5 bases and 2 bases respectively, with 18 bases between them. The CDR3 loop spans 16 amino acids. The CDR3 DNA is TGTGCCAGCAGCCCAGTTCCCTTGGGGGGTCAAGAGACCCAGTACTTC. As protein: CASSPVPLGGQETQYF.

The rearrangement joins TRBV9 to TRBJ2-5; 8 bases line up with TRBD2. CDR1 and CDR2 from the germline V gene are SGDLS and YYNGEE. The CDR3 is made up of 14 amino acids. V lost 0 bases to trimming and J lost 6 bases; unmatched junction nucleotides: 4. CDR3 region: CASSVGGGIQTQYF. The CDR3 DNA reads TGTGCCAGCAGCGTAGGCGGGGGGATACAGACCCAGTACTTC.

The chain employs TRBV5-8 and TRBJ1-1, with 11 bases matching TRBD1. The germline V gene encodes CDR1 SGHTS and CDR2 YDEGEE. CDR3 length equals 14 residues. The CDR3 loop reads CARDLGTGGTEAFF. As DNA, the CDR3 is TGTGCTAGAGACTTGGGGACAGGGGGCACTGAAGCTTTCTTT.

This clonotype showed up many times. The chain has TRBV7-2 and TRBJ2-7, with a possible D match to TRBD1 (6 bases). Germline V gives CDR1 SGHTA, CDR2 FQGNSA. This CDR3 region has 15 residues. Trimming took off 7 bases at V and 3 bases at J, with 19 bases between the two ends. The CDR3 DNA reads TGTGCCAGCAAACAGGGATCTGGCGTGGTCTACGAGCAGTACTTC. Encoded protein: CASKQGSGVVYEQYF.

This clonotype was observed at least ten times. The gene calls are TRBV12-3 or TRBV12-4 and TRBJ2-5; no definite D call. V was pared by 1 base and J by 1 base, with 10 bases between. The CDR3 has 15 amino acids. CDR3 nucleotide sequence: TGTGCCAGCAGTTTAGGGGATCCCGGCCAAGAGACCCAGTACTTC. Residues: CASSLGDPGQETQYF.

This clonotype was seen many times. V and J are TRBV7-2 and TRBJ1-5; 8 nucleotides line up with TRBD1. The CDR3 sequence is 16 residues long. The J segment lost 5 bases and the V segment lost 1 base, leaving 7 bases of the junction unmatched. Germline lookup yields CDR1 SGHTA and CDR2 FQGNSA. The CDR3 loop reads CASSLVPDRAHQPQHF. CDR3 nucleotide sequence: TGTGCCAGCAGCTTAGTGCCGGACAGGGCCCATCAGCCCCAGCATTTT.